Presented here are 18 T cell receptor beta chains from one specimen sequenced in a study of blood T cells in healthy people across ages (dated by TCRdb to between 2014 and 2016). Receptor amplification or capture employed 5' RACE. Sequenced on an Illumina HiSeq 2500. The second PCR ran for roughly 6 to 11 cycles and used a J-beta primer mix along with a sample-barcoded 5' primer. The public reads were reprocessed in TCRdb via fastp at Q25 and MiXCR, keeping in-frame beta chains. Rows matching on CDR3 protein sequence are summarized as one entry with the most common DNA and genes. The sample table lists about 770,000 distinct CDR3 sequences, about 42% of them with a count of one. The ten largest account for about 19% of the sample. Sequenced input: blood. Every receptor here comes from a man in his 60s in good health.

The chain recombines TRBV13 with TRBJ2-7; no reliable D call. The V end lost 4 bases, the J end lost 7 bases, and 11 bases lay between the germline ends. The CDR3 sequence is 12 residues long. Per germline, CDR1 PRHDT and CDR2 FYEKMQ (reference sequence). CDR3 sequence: CASSSERREQYF. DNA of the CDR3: TGTGCCAGCAGCTCTGAACGTAGGGAGCAGTACTTC.

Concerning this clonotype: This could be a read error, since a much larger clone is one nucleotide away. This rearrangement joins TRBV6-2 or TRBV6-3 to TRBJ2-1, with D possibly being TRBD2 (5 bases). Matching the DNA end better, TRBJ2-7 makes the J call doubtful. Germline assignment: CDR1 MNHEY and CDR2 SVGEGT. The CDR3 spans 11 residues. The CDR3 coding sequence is TGTGCCAGCAGCGTCGAGGGTGAGCAGTACTTC. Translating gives CASSVEGEQYF.

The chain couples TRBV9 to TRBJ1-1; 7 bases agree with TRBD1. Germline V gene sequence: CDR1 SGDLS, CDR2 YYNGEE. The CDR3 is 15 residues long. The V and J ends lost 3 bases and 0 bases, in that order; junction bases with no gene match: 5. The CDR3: CASSETTGVNTEAFF. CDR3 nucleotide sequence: TGTGCCAGCAGCGAAACAACAGGGGTGAACACTGAAGCTTTCTTT.

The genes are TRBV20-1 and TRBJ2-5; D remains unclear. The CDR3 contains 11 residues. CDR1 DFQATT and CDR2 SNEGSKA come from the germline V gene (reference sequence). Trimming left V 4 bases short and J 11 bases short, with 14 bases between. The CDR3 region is CSAISGNEQYF. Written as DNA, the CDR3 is TGCAGTGCTATTTCAGGCAATGAGCAGTACTTC.

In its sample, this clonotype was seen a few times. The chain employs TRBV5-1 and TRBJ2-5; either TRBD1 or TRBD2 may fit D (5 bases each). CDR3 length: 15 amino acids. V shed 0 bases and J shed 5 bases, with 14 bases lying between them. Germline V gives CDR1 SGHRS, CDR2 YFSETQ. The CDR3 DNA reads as TGCGCCAGCAGCTTGGCCGGGACCGAGTGGGAGACCCAGTACTTC. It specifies CASSLAGTEWETQYF.

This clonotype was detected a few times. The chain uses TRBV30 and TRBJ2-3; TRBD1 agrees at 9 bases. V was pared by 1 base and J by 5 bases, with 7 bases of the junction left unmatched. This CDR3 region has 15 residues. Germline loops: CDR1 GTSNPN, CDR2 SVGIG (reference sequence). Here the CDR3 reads CAWSANRGRGDTQYF. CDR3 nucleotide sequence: TGTGCCTGGAGTGCCAACAGGGGGCGCGGAGATACGCAGTATTTT.

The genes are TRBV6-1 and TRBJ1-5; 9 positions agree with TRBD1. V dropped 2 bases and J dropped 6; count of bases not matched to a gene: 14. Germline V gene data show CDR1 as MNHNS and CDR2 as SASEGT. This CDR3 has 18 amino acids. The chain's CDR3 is CASSESFSWDRVGQPQHF. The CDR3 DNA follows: TGTGCCAGCAGTGAATCATTTAGTTGGGACAGGGTTGGTCAGCCCCAGCATTTT.

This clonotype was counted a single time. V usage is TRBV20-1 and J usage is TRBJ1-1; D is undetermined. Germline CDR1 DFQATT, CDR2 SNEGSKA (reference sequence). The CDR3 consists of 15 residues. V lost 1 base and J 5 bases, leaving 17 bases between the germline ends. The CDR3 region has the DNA TGCAGTGCTAGAGCCCGGCGCGGGGTAAATACTGAAGCTTTCTTT. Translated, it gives CSARARRGVNTEAFF.

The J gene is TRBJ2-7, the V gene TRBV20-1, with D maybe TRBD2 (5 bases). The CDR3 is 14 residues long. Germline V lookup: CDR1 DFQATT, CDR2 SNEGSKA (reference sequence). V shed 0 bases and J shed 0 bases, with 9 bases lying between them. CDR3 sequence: CSARDSTSSYEQYF. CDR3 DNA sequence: TGCAGTGCTAGAGATAGCACTAGCTCCTACGAGCAGTACTTC.

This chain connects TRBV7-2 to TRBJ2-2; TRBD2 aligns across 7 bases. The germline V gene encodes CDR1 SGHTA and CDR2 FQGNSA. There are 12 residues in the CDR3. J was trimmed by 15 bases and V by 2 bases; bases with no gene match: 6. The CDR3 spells CASSLIRGVVFF. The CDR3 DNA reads TGTGCCAGCAGCTTAATCCGGGGGGTGGTGTTTTTT. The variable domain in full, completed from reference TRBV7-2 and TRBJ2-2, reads GAGVSQSPSNKVTEKGKDVELRCDPISGHTALYWYRQSLGQGLEFLIYFQGNSAPDKSGLPSDRFSAERTGGSVSTLTIQRTQQEDSAVYLCASSLIRGVVFFGEGSRLTVL.

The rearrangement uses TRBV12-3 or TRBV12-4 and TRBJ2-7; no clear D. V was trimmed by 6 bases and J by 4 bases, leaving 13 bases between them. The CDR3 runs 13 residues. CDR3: CASSKGVGYEQYF. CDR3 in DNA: TGTGCCAGCAGCAAGGGTGTTGGGTACGAGCAGTACTTC.

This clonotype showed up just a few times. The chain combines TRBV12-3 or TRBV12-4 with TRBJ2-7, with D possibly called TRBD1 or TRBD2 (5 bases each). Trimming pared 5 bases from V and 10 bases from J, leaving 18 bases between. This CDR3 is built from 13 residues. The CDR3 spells CASSPPGTQSQYF. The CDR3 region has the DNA TGTGCCAGCAGTCCCCCGGGGACCCAGTCCCAGTACTTC.

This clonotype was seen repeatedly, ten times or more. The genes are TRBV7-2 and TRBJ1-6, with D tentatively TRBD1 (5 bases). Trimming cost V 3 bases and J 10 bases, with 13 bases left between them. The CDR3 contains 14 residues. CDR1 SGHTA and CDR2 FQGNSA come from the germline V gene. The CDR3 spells CASSFRVGESPLHF. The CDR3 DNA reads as TGTGCCAGCAGCTTCAGGGTCGGAGAATCACCCCTCCACTTT.

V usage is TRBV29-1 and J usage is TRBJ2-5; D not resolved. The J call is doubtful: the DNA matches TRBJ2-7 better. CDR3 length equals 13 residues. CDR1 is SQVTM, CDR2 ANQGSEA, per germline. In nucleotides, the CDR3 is TGCAGCGTTGAAGATGAGACCCTCTACGAGCAGTACTTC. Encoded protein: CSVEDETLYEQYF.

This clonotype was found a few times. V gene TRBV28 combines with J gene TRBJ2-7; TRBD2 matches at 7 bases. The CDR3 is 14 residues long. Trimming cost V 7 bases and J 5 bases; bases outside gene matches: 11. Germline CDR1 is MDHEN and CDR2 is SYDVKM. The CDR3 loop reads CASIPPGGGHEQYF. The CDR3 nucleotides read TGTGCCAGCATCCCCCCGGGAGGAGGACACGAGCAGTACTTC.

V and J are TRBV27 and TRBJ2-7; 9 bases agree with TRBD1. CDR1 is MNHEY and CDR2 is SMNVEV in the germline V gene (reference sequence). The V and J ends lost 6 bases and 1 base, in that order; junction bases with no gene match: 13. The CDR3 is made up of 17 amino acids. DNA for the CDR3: TGTGCCAGCAGGAACTCCGGGACAGGGAGTTTGTCCTACGAGCAGTACTTC. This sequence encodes CASRNSGTGSLSYEQYF.

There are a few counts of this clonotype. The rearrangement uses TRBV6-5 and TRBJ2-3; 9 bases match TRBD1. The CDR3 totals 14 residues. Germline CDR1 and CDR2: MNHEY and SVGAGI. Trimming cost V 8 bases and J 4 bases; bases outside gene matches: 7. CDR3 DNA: TGTGCCAGCTATGGGACAGGGCGGGCAGATACGCAGTATTTT. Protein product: CASYGTGRADTQYF.

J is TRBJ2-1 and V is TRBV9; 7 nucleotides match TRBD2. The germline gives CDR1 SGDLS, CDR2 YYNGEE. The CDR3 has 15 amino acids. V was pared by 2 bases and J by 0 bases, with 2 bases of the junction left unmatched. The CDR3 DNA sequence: TGTGCCAGCAGCGTCGGGACTACCTCCTACAATGAGCAGTTCTTC. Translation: CASSVGTTSYNEQFF. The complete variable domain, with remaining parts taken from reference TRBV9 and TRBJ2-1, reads DSGVTQTPKHLITATGQRVTLRCSPRSGDLSVYWYQQSLDQGLQFLIQYYNGEERAKGNILERFSAQQFPDLHSELNLSSLELGDSALYFCASSVGTTSYNEQFFGPGTRLTVL.